The 30 T cell receptor beta chains below come from one sample, sequenced in a study of radiation and T cells in renal cell carcinoma. Here immunoSEQ multiplex PCR was the method, and the copy in TCRdb shows in-frame clones only, minus some. The table shows around 140,000 clones, with 88% occurring only once. Documented time point: baseline pretreatment blood. Indicated treatment: 15 Gy SBRT to primary tumor, nephrectomy 4 weeks later. The sequenced sample was blood, obtained from a patient whose treatment included radiotherapy and nephrectomy. Receptor source: a woman in her sixties or seventies with renal cell carcinoma.

The V call is TRBV6-1, the J call TRBJ2-2, with 11 bases matching TRBD2. The junction had 1 base not matched to a gene; V was cut back by 4 bases and J by 3 bases. This CDR3 contains 15 residues. Looked up from germline, CDR1 is MNHNS and CDR2 is SASEGT. The CDR3 region has the DNA TGTGCCAGCAGTGCACTAGCGGGGGACACCGGGGAGCTGTTTTTT. This sequence encodes CASSALAGDTGELFF.

The chain combines TRBV2 with TRBJ2-1, with a tentative D call TRBD1 (5 bases). V was trimmed by 8 bases and J by 7 bases, leaving 18 bases between them. The CDR3 spans 14 residues. Germline V gene data show CDR1 as SNHLY and CDR2 as FYNNEI. This chain's CDR3 is CASWGPMRLNEQFF. DNA of the CDR3: TGTGCCAGCTGGGGCCCTATGAGGTTAAATGAGCAGTTCTTC. Using reference TRBV2 and TRBJ2-1 for the parts outside the CDR3, the full variable domain is EPEVTQTPSHQVTQMGQEVILRCVPISNHLYFYWYRQILGQKVEFLVSFYNNEISEKSEIFDDQFSVERPDGSNFTLKIRSTKLEDSAMYFCASWGPMRLNEQFFGPGTRLTVL.

This clone was observed a handful of times. The chain has TRBV29-1 and TRBJ1-1; tentatively, D is TRBD1 (5 bases). CDR3 length: 11 residues. V was cut by 7 bases and J by 1 base, with 7 bases left in between. Germline V gene lookup returns CDR1 SQVTM and CDR2 ANQGSEA. DNA of the CDR3: TGCAGCGCTGGACAGAACACTGAAGCTTTCTTT. Its protein is CSAGQNTEAFF.

V usage is TRBV13 and J usage is TRBJ1-1, with 10 bases that match TRBD1. This CDR3 has 16 amino acids. The V gene end was trimmed by 6 bases and the J gene end by 2 bases; junction bases not matched to a gene: 9. In germline, CDR1 is PRHDT, CDR2 FYEKMQ (reference sequence). CDR3 sequence (DNA): TGTGCCAGCAGTCTCCGGACAGGGGGAGGAAACACTGAAGCTTTCTTT. It is translated as CASSLRTGGGNTEAFF.

This sequence joins TRBV7-9 and TRBJ1-2; a possible D gene is TRBD1 (6 bases). The CDR3 contains 14 residues. CDR1 SEHNR and CDR2 FQNEAQ come from the germline V gene (reference sequence). Trimming removed 2 bases at V and 2 bases at J, with 9 bases between. CDR3 amino acids: CASSLTGANYGYTF. CDR3 in DNA: TGTGCCAGCAGCTTAACGGGGGCCAACTATGGCTACACCTTC.

CDR3 DNA: TGTGCCAGCAGCTGGGAAGGGTATGGCTACACCTTC. Translating gives CASSWEGYGYTF. The chain employs TRBV7-2 and TRBJ1-2; D gene unclear. Deletions cut 4 bases from V and 5 bases from J, with 8 bases between. CDR3 length equals 12 residues. From germline, CDR1 is SGHTA and CDR2 FQGNSA.

V gene TRBV9 combines with J gene TRBJ2-1; 8 bases align to TRBD2. Germline values: CDR1 SGDLS, CDR2 YYNGEE. The V segment lost 7 bases and the J segment 9 bases; nucleotides outside the gene matches: 18. This CDR3 has 16 amino acids. For the CDR3, the DNA is TGTGCCAGCTCCCCTGGTGGGATAGCGGGGAGGATTGAGCAGTTCTTC. Protein sequence: CASSPGGIAGRIEQFF. Supplemented by reference TRBV9 and TRBJ2-1, the full variable domain reads DSGVTQTPKHLITATGQRVTLRCSPRSGDLSVYWYQQSLDQGLQFLIQYYNGEERAKGNILERFSAQQFPDLHSELNLSSLELGDSALYFCASSPGGIAGRIEQFFGPGTRLTVL.

The chain carries TRBV19 and TRBJ2-5; D is ambiguous. The CDR3 extends over 11 amino acids. The V end was cut by 5 bases, the J end by 1 base, with 2 bases between. From germline, CDR1 is LNHDA and CDR2 SQIVND (reference sequence). DNA of the CDR3: TGTGCCAGTAGTGCCCAAGAGACCCAGTACTTC. The encoded protein is CASSAQETQYF.

This clone was seen once. The chain joins TRBV28 to TRBJ1-1; D may be TRBD1 (5 bases). Germline CDR1 is MDHEN and CDR2 is SYDVKM. CDR3 length: 14 amino acids. Between the trimmed V and J ends, which lost 6 bases and 3 bases, there was a span of 14 bases. The CDR3 DNA is TGTGCCAGCAGGGGGCCAGGGTGGTACACTGAAGCTTTCTTT. It yields the protein CASRGPGWYTEAFF.

This sequence joins TRBV7-2 and TRBJ2-1; D perhaps matches TRBD1 (6 bases). Germline V gene lookup returns CDR1 SGHTA and CDR2 FQGNSA. The CDR3 covers 13 residues. V was clipped by 8 bases and J by 8 bases, with 16 bases between them. The CDR3 here is CASGNRVGDEQFF. The CDR3 region has the DNA TGTGCCAGCGGCAACAGGGTCGGAGATGAGCAGTTCTTC.

V and J are TRBV28 and TRBJ1-2; the match to TRBD1 covers 9 bases. Germline loops: CDR1 MDHEN, CDR2 SYDVKM. The length of the CDR3 is 16 residues. V was clipped by 6 bases and J by 4 bases; unmatched bases: 12. CDR3 DNA: TGTGCCAGCAGGACCGGGGGACAGGGTTTCAGCTATGGCTACACCTTC. Translation gives CASRTGGQGFSYGYTF.

The chain employs TRBV2 and TRBJ1-5; TRBD1 might be the D (5 bases). Germline loops: CDR1 SNHLY, CDR2 FYNNEI. V was clipped by 6 bases and J by 7 bases, with 10 bases between them. This CDR3 region has 12 residues. CDR3 coding DNA: TGTGCCAGCAGACAGGTGGGGCAGCCCCAGCATTTT. The encoded protein is CASRQVGQPQHF.

The chain joins TRBV7-2 to TRBJ2-5; D gene unclear. In germline, CDR1 is SGHTA, CDR2 FQGNSA. Deletions cut 1 base from V and 2 bases from J, with 11 bases between. The CDR3 sequence is 15 residues long. The CDR3 sequence: CASSLVVLQQETQYF. The CDR3 DNA is TGTGCCAGCAGCTTAGTCGTCCTTCAGCAAGAGACCCAGTACTTC.

The rearrangement uses TRBV11-2 and TRBJ2-5; D call uncertain. Germline V lookup: CDR1 SGHAT, CDR2 FQNNGV. V gave up 0 bases and J gave up 2 bases, with 13 bases separating them. The CDR3 has 16 residues. CDR3 nucleotide sequence: TGTGCCAGCAGCTTAGATACCGGGTACGGACAAGAGACCCAGTACTTC. It specifies CASSLDTGYGQETQYF.

The gene calls are TRBV11-1 and TRBJ1-4; 8 bases agree with TRBD1. Per germline, CDR1 SGHAT and CDR2 FQDESV (reference sequence). This CDR3 spans 18 amino acids. V lost 5 bases, J lost 1 base, and 12 bases stayed unmatched. CDR3 nucleotide sequence: TGTGCCAGCAGCCACAACCGGGACAGGCCTGAAACTAATGAAAAACTGTTTTTT. Amino acid sequence: CASSHNRDRPETNEKLFF.

The chain joins TRBV7-2 to TRBJ2-7; 8 bases are shared with TRBD1. Germline loops: CDR1 SGHTA, CDR2 FQGNSA. The trim removed 5 bases at V and 0 bases at J, leaving 12 bases unmatched. The CDR3 is made up of 17 amino acids. The CDR3 sequence: CASSLRGTGSASYEQYF. CDR3 in DNA: TGTGCCAGCAGCCTCCGGGGGACAGGTTCCGCCTCCTACGAGCAGTACTTC.

The rearrangement links TRBV5-6 to TRBJ2-5, with TRBD1 matching over 7 bases. The CDR3 has 18 amino acids. V shed 2 bases and J 2 bases; nucleotides not matched to a gene: 15. From germline, CDR1 is SGHDT and CDR2 YYEEEE. CDR3 coding DNA: TGTGCCAGCAGCTTAGTTATTAAGGGTGGGACAGCACAAGAGACCCAGTACTTC. Its translation: CASSLVIKGGTAQETQYF.

J is TRBJ2-7 and V is TRBV7-2; weak D call: TRBD2 (5 bases). Germline V lookup: CDR1 SGHTA, CDR2 FQGNSA. Trimming stripped 5 bases from V and 2 bases from J, with 16 bases between. The length of the CDR3 is 15 residues. CDR3 in amino acids: CASSLWTGSTYEQYF. In DNA, the CDR3 is TGTGCCAGCAGCCTCTGGACGGGGTCTACCTACGAGCAGTACTTC.

The chain couples TRBV6-5 to TRBJ2-3, with 10 nucleotides matching TRBD2. Germline CDR1 reads MNHEY; CDR2 reads SVGAGI. The length of the CDR3 is 15 residues. The V gene end was trimmed by 6 bases and the J gene end by 4 bases; junction bases not matched to a gene: 7. The CDR3 DNA sequence: TGTGCCAGCAGGCAAGCGGGGGGGCCTGCAGATACGCAGTATTTT. Translated: CASRQAGGPADTQYF.

The chain combines TRBV9 with TRBJ1-3; no firm D call. Germline V lookup: CDR1 SGDLS, CDR2 YYNGEE. Trimming shortened V by 0 bases and J by 0 bases, and 10 bases separated the two germline ends. The CDR3 totals 16 residues. The CDR3 DNA sequence: TGTGCCAGCAGCGTAGCCGGAACCCCCTCTGGAAACACCATATATTTT. Translating it yields CASSVAGTPSGNTIYF.

This chain uses TRBV19 with TRBJ2-3, with 13 bases fitting TRBD2. This CDR3 is built from 18 residues. V gave up 3 bases and J gave up 1 base; unmatched junction bases: 7. Germline V gene lookup returns CDR1 LNHDA and CDR2 SQIVND (reference sequence). CDR3 region: CASSIATLAGGRTDTQYF. CDR3 coding DNA: TGTGCCAGTAGTATTGCCACACTAGCGGGGGGGCGCACAGATACGCAGTATTTT.

This clone has only one observation. The chain carries TRBV4-2 and TRBJ2-3, with 9 bases matching TRBD1. The CDR3 extends over 16 amino acids. Looked up from germline, CDR1 is LGHNA and CDR2 is YNFKEQ. With V trimmed by 3 bases and J by 3 bases, 7 bases remained unmatched. The CDR3 DNA reads TGTGCCAGCAGCCAGGAGGACAGGGGATCGACAGATACGCAGTATTTT. This codes for CASSQEDRGSTDTQYF.

The gene calls are TRBV20-1 and TRBJ2-5; D not resolved. Germline values: CDR1 DFQATT, CDR2 SNEGSKA (reference sequence). Trimming removed 2 bases at V and 5 bases at J, with 3 bases between. The CDR3 length is 10 residues. The CDR3 spells CSARFETQYF. The CDR3, as DNA: TGCAGTGCTAGATTCGAGACCCAGTACTTC.

This clone was counted once. The chain has TRBV5-6 and TRBJ1-2; no definite D call. CDR3 size: 14 residues. V lost 6 bases to trimming and J lost 3 bases, with 15 bases between them. Looked up from germline, CDR1 is SGHDT and CDR2 is YYEEEE. As DNA, the CDR3 is TGTGCCAGCACCCCGTTTAGGGCGGACTATGGCTACACCTTC. Translated, it gives CASTPFRADYGYTF.

This chain links TRBV7-3 with TRBJ2-1; 9 nucleotides match TRBD1. The CDR3 is 15 residues long. The junction had 8 bases not matched to a gene; V was cut back by 2 bases and J by 9 bases. Germline CDR1 SGHTA, CDR2 FQGTGA. The CDR3 is CASSLPRQGGGEQFF. In DNA form, the CDR3 reads TGTGCCAGCAGCTTACCCCGACAGGGGGGTGGTGAGCAGTTCTTC.

CDR3 nucleotides: TGTGCCAGCAGTTACGGGCGGGGGAGCTCCTACGAGCAGTACTTC. It codes for CASSYGRGSSYEQYF. The chain has TRBV6-5 and TRBJ2-7; 7 bases line up with TRBD2. Per the germline V gene, CDR1 is MNHEY and CDR2 is SVGAGI. There are 15 residues in the CDR3. The junction had 4 bases not matched to a gene; V was cut back by 2 bases and J by 0 bases.

This clone was seen a few times. The J gene is TRBJ1-1, the V gene TRBV6-5; no clear D. The germline V gene has CDR1 MNHEY and CDR2 SVGAGI. This CDR3 comprises 11 residues. V lost 8 bases and J 12 bases, leaving 16 bases between the germline ends. CDR3 coding DNA: TGTGCCAGCTCGTCCGACGGAAAGTCTTTCTTT. Translation gives CASSSDGKSFF.

This rearrangement joins TRBV19 to TRBJ1-5, with D hard to call. Per germline, CDR1 LNHDA and CDR2 SQIVND (reference sequence). V lost 2 bases and J 3 bases, leaving 11 bases between the germline ends. The length of the CDR3 is 15 residues. For the CDR3, the DNA is TGTGCCAGTAGTATATCCCCGAGCCTCAATCAGCCCCAGCATTTT. Its protein is CASSISPSLNQPQHF.

This sequence joins TRBV5-5 and TRBJ1-6; the D gene is possibly TRBD1 (5 bases). Between the trimmed V and J ends, which lost 4 bases and 8 bases, there was a span of 22 bases. The CDR3 covers 17 residues. Germline CDR1 SGHKS, CDR2 YYEKEE (reference sequence). The CDR3 sequence is CASSRVWSGLGDSPLHF. CDR3 coding DNA: TGTGCCAGCAGCCGGGTTTGGTCGGGACTAGGTGATTCACCCCTCCACTTT.

This clone was recorded a few times. The V gene is TRBV19, the J gene TRBJ1-6; a possible D gene is TRBD1 (5 bases). From germline, CDR1 is LNHDA and CDR2 SQIVND (reference sequence). The CDR3 runs 16 residues. The germline V and J ends were trimmed by 5 bases and 6 bases, with 17 bases remaining between them. In nucleotides, the CDR3 is TGTGCCAGTAGTCCCCGGGAGGGGCAAAGTAATTCACCCCTCCACTTT. Its translation: CASSPREGQSNSPLHF.